One T cell receptor (beta chain) is described in this entry. Antigen specificity is unknown. The protocol was immunoSEQ multiplex PCR, while the TCRdb copy is restricted to in-frame clones and leaves out a portion. This sample has some 170,000 clones, with approximately 90% found just once. This CDR3 comprises 14 residues. Germline lookup yields CDR1 LNHDA and CDR2 SQIVND (reference sequence). With 7 bases removed from V and 2 bases from J, the gap between germline ends came to 14 bases. This record belongs to a study of T cell responses to AZD1222 COVID-19 vaccine. Points from the study as a whole: Sampling captured repertoires only after the peak T cell response. Spike regions recognized by vaccine-associated CD4 TCRs spanned the protein, led by 160-218 and 743-854.

The TCR was taken from an adult in good health. The sample in question was peripheral blood, obtained on day 0 of AZD1222 vaccination. The V and J genes are TRBV19 and TRBJ1-2, with a tentative D call TRBD1 (5 bases). CDR3 region: CASNRGSINYGYTF. As DNA, the CDR3 is TGTGCCAGTAATAGGGGATCTATAAACTATGGCTACACCTTC.